Shown below are 20 T cell receptor beta chains from a single sample sequenced in a study of T cell repertoires in cytomegalovirus infection. TCRdb re-derived calls from the reads in MiXCR, one entry per CDR3 protein. The sample yields approximately 750,000 distinct CDR3 sequences, 35% to 40% seen once. Sequenced sample: PBMCs. These receptors were obtained from a human donor in good health (CMV status not recorded). Some clones in this sample may be carry-over from other donors' samples.

In its sample, this clonotype was seen once. V is TRBV7-6 and J is TRBJ1-1, with D possibly being TRBD1 (5 bases). Germline V lookup: CDR1 SGHVS, CDR2 FNYEAQ. V was cut by 6 bases and J by 7 bases, with 9 bases left in between. This CDR3 spans 11 amino acids. The CDR3 DNA is TGTGCCAGCAGGGAGACAGTTGAAGCTTTCTTT. It specifies CASRETVEAFF.

This clonotype has just a few counts. V and J are TRBV7-9 and TRBJ1-1, with 9 bases lining up with TRBD1. Germline loops: CDR1 SEHNR, CDR2 FQNEAQ (reference sequence). J was trimmed by 6 bases and V by 1 base; bases with no gene match: 6. The CDR3 runs 15 residues. CDR3 protein: CASSLEGQGSPEAFF. Written as DNA, the CDR3 is TGTGCCAGCAGCTTAGAGGGACAGGGTAGCCCTGAAGCTTTCTTT.

Many counts were recorded for this clonotype. The chain is built from TRBV7-6 and TRBJ2-2; D is undetermined. Trimming took off 5 bases at V and 0 bases at J, with 10 bases between the two ends. The CDR3 spans 15 residues. The germline V gene has CDR1 SGHVS and CDR2 FNYEAQ. CDR3 sequence (DNA): TGTGCCAGCAGCGGCCAGGACGCGAACACCGGGGAGCTGTTTTTT. Its protein is CASSGQDANTGELFF. Together with reference TRBV7-6 and TRBJ2-2, the CDR3 gives the full variable domain: GAGVSQSPRYKVTKRGQDVALRCDPISGHVSLYWYRQALGQGPEFLTYFNYEAQQDKSGLPNDRFSAERPEGSISTLTIQRTEQRDSAMYRCASSGQDANTGELFFGEGSRLTVL.

Of note for this clonotype: One base away lies a much larger clone, so this may be a sequencing read error. J is TRBJ1-2 and V is TRBV12-5, with D possibly TRBD1 on 5 matching bases. The germline gives CDR1 LGHNT, CDR2 FRNRAP. The length of the CDR3 is 13 residues. The V end was cut by 6 bases, the J end by 4 bases, with 12 bases between. The CDR3 region is CASGIRGFYGYTF. The CDR3 coding sequence is TGTGCTAGTGGGATAAGGGGCTTCTATGGCTACACCTTC.

This clonotype has a handful of counts. This chain uses TRBV4-2 with TRBJ2-1, with D perhaps TRBD2 (5 bases). The germline V gene encodes CDR1 LGHNA and CDR2 YNFKEQ. V lost 1 base, J lost 14 bases, and 15 bases lay in between. This CDR3 contains 13 residues. The CDR3 region has the DNA TGTGCCAGCAGCCAAGTACGGGGTGACTGGGAGTTCTTC. The encoded protein is CASSQVRGDWEFF.

This clonotype was counted a few times. The J gene is TRBJ1-4, the V gene TRBV12-3 or TRBV12-4; 7 bases map to TRBD1. The CDR3 loop spans 13 amino acids. The V segment lost 3 bases and the J segment 8 bases; nucleotides outside the gene matches: 3. This CDR3 is CASSFRQGEKLFF. CDR3 DNA sequence: TGTGCCAGCAGTTTCCGACAGGGAGAAAAACTGTTTTTT.

This clonotype has just a few counts. The chain employs TRBV7-2 and TRBJ1-1; 7 bases align to TRBD1. The germline V gene encodes CDR1 SGHTA and CDR2 FQGNSA. The CDR3 is 15 residues long. V shed 2 bases and J 5 bases; nucleotides not matched to a gene: 8. The CDR3 spells CASSLSRGRGTEAFF. The CDR3 DNA reads as TGTGCCAGCAGCTTATCAAGGGGGCGCGGAACTGAAGCTTTCTTT.

The chain carries TRBV28 and TRBJ2-1; maybe TRBD2 (5 bases). The CDR3 length is 14 residues. V lost 4 bases, J lost 7 bases, and 14 bases lay in between. Germline V gene sequence: CDR1 MDHEN, CDR2 SYDVKM. CDR3 in DNA: TGTGCCAGCAGTTCCCCTAGCTTGGGGAATGAGCAGTTCTTC. Its translation: CASSSPSLGNEQFF.

The CDR3 loop is CASSVRGLRNTIYF. CDR3 coding DNA: TGCGCCAGCAGTGTTAGGGGATTGAGAAACACCATATATTTT. The V and J genes are TRBV10-2 and TRBJ1-3, with a weak D call TRBD1 (5 bases). This CDR3 has 14 amino acids. Per the germline V gene, CDR1 is WSHSY and CDR2 is SAAADI. V was shortened by 4 bases and J by 5 bases, with 12 bases between the two germline ends.

This clonotype was detected ten times or more. The genes are TRBV7-2 and TRBJ2-3; D ambiguous. The germline V gene encodes CDR1 SGHTA and CDR2 FQGNSA. The CDR3 is made up of 14 amino acids. V lost 7 bases and J 0 bases, leaving 11 bases between the germline ends. CDR3 sequence reads: CASTRTASTDTQYF. CDR3 nucleotides: TGTGCCAGCACGAGGACGGCTAGCACAGATACGCAGTATTTT.

There are a few counts of this clonotype. This chain joins TRBV11-2 and TRBJ2-5; 15 bases align to TRBD2. The V segment lost 6 bases and the J segment 5 bases; nucleotides outside the gene matches: 7. Germline values: CDR1 SGHAT, CDR2 FQNNGV. The CDR3 runs to 16 residues. This CDR3 reads CASSPGLAGGLETQYF. The CDR3 nucleotides read TGTGCCAGCAGTCCGGGACTAGCGGGAGGTTTGGAGACCCAGTACTTC.

This clonotype was detected a few times. The V and J genes are TRBV20-1 and TRBJ2-5; D might be TRBD2 (6 bases). The germline V and J ends were trimmed by 8 bases and 4 bases, with 11 bases remaining between them. Germline CDR1 and CDR2: DFQATT and SNEGSKA (reference sequence). The CDR3 totals 11 residues. CDR3 amino acids: CSFAGIETQYF. CDR3 DNA: TGCAGTTTTGCGGGGATAGAGACCCAGTACTTC.

The J gene is TRBJ2-1, the V gene TRBV6-1, with D tentatively TRBD2 (6 bases). Trimming took off 9 bases at V and 8 bases at J, with 23 bases between the two ends. CDR1 MNHNS and CDR2 SASEGT come from the germline V gene. This CDR3 is built from 15 residues. The CDR3 region has the DNA TGTGCCAGAAGTCGGCCCAGGGAGGCGGTATATGAGCAGTTCTTC. Protein: CARSRPREAVYEQFF.

This clonotype was counted a few times. CDR3 sequence reads: CASSPQGEWEKLFF. Here the CDR3 DNA reads TGTGCCAGCAGTCCACAGGGGGAGTGGGAAAAACTGTTTTTT. The chain recombines TRBV28 with TRBJ1-4; 8 nucleotides line up with TRBD1. This CDR3 is 14 amino acids long. Per germline, CDR1 MDHEN and CDR2 SYDVKM. Trimming cost V 5 bases and J 8 bases; bases outside gene matches: 7. The whole variable domain, filled in from reference TRBV28 and TRBJ1-4, reads DVKVTQSSRYLVKRTGEKVFLECVQDMDHENMFWYRQDPGLGLRLIYFSYDVKMKEKGDIPEGYSVSREKKERFSLILESASTNQTSMYLCASSPQGEWEKLFFGSGTQLSVL.

This chain connects TRBV7-9 to TRBJ2-3; 7 nucleotides align to TRBD1. The CDR3 consists of 16 residues. J gave up 5 bases and V 1 base, and 9 bases lay outside the gene matches. Looked up from germline, CDR1 is SEHNR and CDR2 is FQNEAQ (reference sequence). CDR3 loop: CASSLVVDRAKDTQYF. As DNA, the CDR3 is TGTGCCAGCAGCTTAGTTGTTGACAGGGCAAAAGATACGCAGTATTTT.

This clonotype was found a few times. The chain links TRBV7-2 to TRBJ2-2; D not certain. CDR3 size: 15 residues. Germline CDR1 SGHTA, CDR2 FQGNSA. V was trimmed by 0 bases and J by 3 bases, leaving 8 bases between them. The CDR3 nucleotides are TGTGCCAGCAGCTTAGCTGGAGACTACACCGGGGAGCTGTTTTTT. Translating gives CASSLAGDYTGELFF.

This clonotype has a handful of counts. The chain recombines TRBV15 with TRBJ1-2, with 7 bases identical to TRBD1. Germline V gene lookup returns CDR1 LNHNV and CDR2 YYDKDF (reference sequence). The J segment lost 3 bases and the V segment lost 5 bases, leaving 6 bases of the junction unmatched. The CDR3 extends over 14 amino acids. The CDR3 DNA follows: TGTGCCACCAGCCCGGGAGGGGGCCACTATGGCTACACCTTC. Its translation: CATSPGGGHYGYTF.

Concerning this clonotype itself: The junction does not match germline at one end; this may be a read error. The chain has TRBV15 and TRBJ2-5; 10 bases match TRBD1. Germline lookup yields CDR1 LNHNV and CDR2 YYDKDF (reference sequence). The CDR3 covers 12 residues. In DNA form, the CDR3 reads TGTGCCACCAGCAGAGATTGTGGGACAGGGGTTTTC. The encoded protein is CATSRDCGTGVF.

The chain carries TRBV6-5 and TRBJ2-5; D gene unclear. CDR1 is MNHEY, CDR2 SVGAGI, per germline. The V end lost 6 bases, the J end lost 4 bases, and 15 bases lay between the germline ends. The length of the CDR3 is 14 residues. The chain's CDR3 is CASRTGWAVETQYF. As DNA, the CDR3 is TGTGCCAGCAGAACTGGGTGGGCTGTAGAGACCCAGTACTTC.

This clonotype has just one count. A read error is possible here, since a much larger clone lies one base away. V usage is TRBV19 and J usage is TRBJ1-1; no clear D. The CDR3 runs 15 residues. Germline lookup yields CDR1 LNHDA and CDR2 SQIVND (reference sequence). The CDR3 loop is CDSSIVGKGNTEAFF. DNA of the CDR3: TGTGACAGTAGTATCGTCGGAAAGGGGAACACTGAAGCTTTCTTT.